Each of the 11 T cell receptor beta chains below was sequenced from the same sample in a study of shared clonotypes between healthy human individuals. Generated by immunoSEQ multiplex PCR, the TCRdb table keeps only in-frame clones and is missing some. The repertoire holds 2.5 million or so clones, with over 85% as singletons. The specimen was naive CD4+ T cells sorted from blood. Subset in this sample: CD45RA+ positively selected. The receptors here all came from a man between 18 and 29 years old in good health.

Concerning this clone: This same CDR3 is encoded by further DNA sequences in the sample. V usage is TRBV5-4 and J usage is TRBJ2-7; 9 bases agree with TRBD1. The CDR3 length is 14 residues. V dropped 5 bases and J dropped 4; count of bases not matched to a gene: 7. Germline CDR1 reads SGHNT; CDR2 reads YYREEE (reference sequence). Written as DNA, the CDR3 is TGTGCCAGCAGTCCCGGGACAGGGCTTTACGAGCAGTACTTC. Amino acids: CASSPGTGLYEQYF.

The chain couples TRBV5-1 to TRBJ2-1; 11 bases are shared with TRBD2. CDR3 length equals 15 residues. Losses at the gene ends were 2 bases for V and 5 bases for J; bases not matched to a gene: 3. Germline values: CDR1 SGHRS, CDR2 YFSETQ. In nucleotides, the CDR3 is TGCGCCAGCAGCTTTTTAGCGGGAGGGGACAATGAGCAGTTCTTC. It codes for CASSFLAGGDNEQFF.

The chain couples TRBV15 to TRBJ2-6; D is perhaps TRBD1 (6 bases). This CDR3 contains 19 residues. The V gene's germline CDR1 is LNHNV and CDR2 YYDKDF (reference sequence). Deletions cut 2 bases from V and 0 bases from J, with 17 bases between. CDR3 region: CATSRTGTQVHSGANVLTF. The CDR3 DNA sequence: TGTGCCACCAGCAGAACAGGGACACAGGTCCACTCTGGGGCCAACGTCCTGACTTTC.

Concerning this clone: The same CDR3 also results from other DNA sequences found in this sample. This chain links TRBV5-6 with TRBJ2-5, with TRBD2 matching 13 bases. From germline, CDR1 is SGHDT and CDR2 YYEEEE. The CDR3 is 15 amino acids. Unmatched junction bases numbered 3, after V lost 5 bases and J lost 2 bases. The CDR3 is CASSLTSGGQETQYF. The DNA of the CDR3 is TGTGCCAGCAGTTTGACTAGCGGGGGGCAAGAGACCCAGTACTTC.

CDR3 residues: CASSFIAAFSNQPQHF. DNA of the CDR3: TGTGCCAGCAGTTTTATCGCAGCCTTTAGCAATCAGCCCCAGCATTTT. The chain joins TRBV28 to TRBJ1-5; unclear D gene. With 3 bases removed from V and 0 bases from J, the gap between germline ends came to 12 bases. The V gene's germline CDR1 is MDHEN and CDR2 SYDVKM. The CDR3 runs 16 residues.

The genes are TRBV10-3 and TRBJ2-2; D unresolved. CDR3 size: 15 residues. V dropped 4 bases and J dropped 5 bases, with 14 bases sitting between them. Germline-derived CDR1 and CDR2 are ENHRY and SYGVKD. CDR3 sequence (DNA): TGTGCCATCAGTGTAAACCCCCAGAGGACCGGGGAGCTGTTTTTT. Protein: CAISVNPQRTGELFF.

The CDR3 sequence: CAWSLDRNYGYTF. CDR3 DNA sequence: TGTGCCTGGAGTTTAGACAGGAACTATGGCTACACCTTC. The chain carries TRBV30 and TRBJ1-2; D is possibly TRBD1 (6 bases). V was clipped by 2 bases and J by 2 bases, with 9 bases between them. CDR1 and CDR2 from the germline V gene are GTSNPN and SVGIG (reference sequence). CDR3 size: 13 residues.

This chain links TRBV7-9 with TRBJ2-2; D gene unclear. The CDR3 loop spans 15 amino acids. Germline values: CDR1 SEHNR, CDR2 FQNEAQ (reference sequence). Between the trimmed V and J ends, which lost 2 bases and 3 bases, there was a span of 10 bases. The CDR3 bases are TGTGCCAGCAGCTTACACAGCGCAGACACCGGGGAGCTGTTTTTT. Amino acids: CASSLHSADTGELFF.

The gene calls are TRBV6-5 and TRBJ1-5; tentative D call: TRBD1 (6 bases). Trimming took 4 bases from V and 7 from J, leaving 14 bases between them. CDR1 and CDR2 (germline): MNHEY, SVGAGI. The CDR3 length is 14 residues. CDR3 sequence reads: CASSFQQGEQPQHF. The CDR3 nucleotides read TGTGCCAGCAGTTTTCAACAGGGTGAACAGCCCCAGCATTTT.

V and J are TRBV9 and TRBJ2-2; tentatively, D is TRBD1 (7 bases). Trimming left V 4 bases short and J 1 base short, with 11 bases between. Per germline, CDR1 SGDLS and CDR2 YYNGEE. The CDR3 extends over 15 amino acids. CDR3 DNA sequence: TGTGCCAGCAGCCAGGGGGGCTTGAACACCGGGGAGCTGTTTTTT. Amino acids: CASSQGGLNTGELFF.

The J gene is TRBJ2-4, the V gene TRBV18; D unclear. Germline V CDR1 and CDR2: KGHSH, LQKENI. V lost 2 bases, J lost 0 bases, and 11 bases lay in between. The CDR3 has 16 amino acids. The CDR3 DNA reads TGTGCCAGCTCACCAGGATGGCAGGTAGCCAAAAACATTCAGTACTTC. Protein sequence: CASSPGWQVAKNIQYF.